The next 8 T cell receptor beta chains were all read from a single sample in a study of human T cells and chemical hapten exposure. TCRdb analysed the RACE reads with MiXCR anew, one entry per CDR3 protein. The table records approximately 350,000 distinct CDR3 sequences, just under 6.5% of them present only once. Time point: patch test 2, 6 weeks after DPC sensitization. Treatment indicated: therapeutic diphenylcyclopropenone sensitization with weekly scalp DPC. The sequenced sample was whole blood, obtained in connection with sensitization to the hapten diphenylcyclopropenone (DPC). The receptors come from a woman under 30 with alopecia areata. Some clones in this sample may be carry-over from other donors' samples.

The rearrangement uses TRBV5-1 and TRBJ2-1; 7 bases are shared with TRBD2. Germline CDR1 SGHRS, CDR2 YFSETQ. The length of the CDR3 is 14 residues. The J segment lost 7 bases and the V segment lost 3 bases, leaving 7 bases of the junction unmatched. The CDR3 here is CASSSDGGLNEQFF. The CDR3, as DNA: TGCGCCAGCAGCTCGGACGGGGGGTTGAATGAGCAGTTCTTC.

This clonotype came up many times. The chain couples TRBV6-2 or TRBV6-3 to TRBJ2-3; weak D call: TRBD2 (5 bases). This CDR3 is built from 14 residues. Trimming cost V 2 bases and J 0 bases, with 6 bases left between them. CDR1 is MNHEY and CDR2 is SVGEGT in the germline V gene. The CDR3 nucleotides read TGTGCCAGCAGTTACGACTACAGCACAGATACGCAGTATTTT. Translation: CASSYDYSTDTQYF.

This chain uses TRBV10-3 with TRBJ2-3; 9 bases map to TRBD2. Germline V CDR1 and CDR2: ENHRY, SYGVKD. The CDR3 is made up of 15 amino acids. The trim removed 6 bases at V and 1 base at J, leaving 5 bases unmatched. CDR3 in amino acids: CAIRPLAGGTDTQYF. The CDR3 DNA follows: TGTGCCATCAGACCTTTAGCGGGAGGCACAGATACGCAGTATTTT.

This clonotype has ten or more counts. J is TRBJ1-1 and V is TRBV28; D call uncertain. Germline CDR1 MDHEN, CDR2 SYDVKM. The CDR3 contains 15 residues. The V and J ends lost 7 bases and 2 bases respectively, with 17 bases between them. CDR3 nucleotide sequence: TGTGCCAGCACCCACCATGGAGGGATAAACACTGAAGCTTTCTTT. Translating it yields CASTHHGGINTEAFF.

J is TRBJ2-3 and V is TRBV20-1; TRBD1 matches at 7 bases. The length of the CDR3 is 13 residues. The germline V gene encodes CDR1 DFQATT and CDR2 SNEGSKA (reference sequence). The junction had 3 bases not matched to a gene; V was cut back by 5 bases and J by 1 base. CDR3: CSAFDRGTDTQYF. As DNA, the CDR3 is TGCAGTGCTTTTGACAGGGGCACAGATACGCAGTATTTT.

This clonotype appeared many times. The chain carries TRBV6-5 and TRBJ1-6, with 10 bases identical to TRBD1. The trim removed 4 bases at V and 9 bases at J, leaving 6 bases unmatched. Germline V lookup: CDR1 MNHEY, CDR2 SVGAGI. The CDR3 sequence is 15 residues long. CDR3 loop: CASSLGQGYGSPLHF. The CDR3, as DNA: TGTGCCAGCAGTTTGGGACAGGGGTACGGTTCACCCCTCCACTTT.

As DNA, the CDR3 is TGTGCCAGCAGTCCCGGACAGGGTGACTACTACGAGCAGTACTTC. It specifies CASSPGQGDYYEQYF. The rearrangement uses TRBV6-2 or TRBV6-3 and TRBJ2-7; 8 positions agree with TRBD1. The CDR3 sequence is 15 residues long. With V trimmed by 5 bases and J by 3 bases, 9 bases remained unmatched. The germline V gene encodes CDR1 MNHEY and CDR2 SVGEGT.

The rearrangement joins TRBV27 to TRBJ1-4; a weak D match, TRBD1 (5 bases). V dropped 5 bases and J dropped 5 bases, with 12 bases sitting between them. CDR1 is MNHEY, CDR2 SMNVEV, per germline (reference sequence). CDR3 length: 14 amino acids. CDR3 DNA: TGTGCCAGCAGTGTGGGGGTAAAGAATGAAAAACTGTTTTTT. Translation gives CASSVGVKNEKLFF.